The sequence of this T cell receptor (beta chain) was determined in a study of cytomegalovirus exposure and HLA in healthy donors. General study results and limits: Generally TCR sequences proved uncommon, though certain public TCRs appeared in numerous donors. Both high specificity and high sensitivity reportedly marked the classifier's diagnosis of cytomegalovirus status. The listing of roughly 160 TCR beta chains classed them as cytomegalovirus-associated.

Sequenced by immunoSEQ multiplex PCR; TCRdb stores in-frame clones only, minus some. The sample has some 180,000 clones, approximately 86% seen once. This clone was seen a single time. Its antigen remains unidentified. The CDR3 contains 13 residues. Trimming took 4 bases from V and 2 from J, leaving 10 bases between them. The germline gives CDR1 SGHNT, CDR2 YYREEE (reference sequence). The donors were part of the validation cohort of 120 or so subjects. That cohort was separate from the first cohort, which comprised several hundred subjects. The origin of this receptor is a man younger than 45 in good health and CMV-seropositive. The sequencing sample was made of PBMCs. The chain combines TRBV5-4 with TRBJ2-7; D unclear. In DNA, the CDR3 is TGTGCCAGCAGCCCGAGCATGGCCTACGAGCAGTACTTC. It codes for CASSPSMAYEQYF. The variable domain in full, completed from reference TRBV5-4 and TRBJ2-7, reads ETGVTQSPTHLIKTRGQQVTLRCSSQSGHNTVSWYQQALGQGPQFIFQYYREEENGRGNFPPRFSGLQFPNYSSELNVNALELDDSALYLCASSPSMAYEQYFGPGTRLTVT.